This T cell receptor (beta chain) originates from a study of T cells in localized non-small cell lung cancer. Study-wide findings and caveats: Exceeding tumor, uninvolved adjacent lung had the highest T cell clonality.

Libraries were prepared by immunoSEQ multiplex PCR; TCRdb keeps only in-frame clonotypes and omits some of them. The top ten hold around 6.9% of the sample, which has approximately 2,500 clones, around a quarter seen once. Details on this clone: As yet, its antigen is unknown.

V was pared by 3 bases and J by 8 bases, with 9 bases of the junction left unmatched. The germline V gene has CDR1 MDHEN and CDR2 SYDVKM. The CDR3 has 14 amino acids. The clonotype originates from a male donor at least 60 years old with stage II squamous cell lung carcinoma. The sample here was lung tumor tissue, taken before any cancer treatment. The rearrangement links TRBV28 to TRBJ1-2; 7 bases match TRBD1. The CDR3: CASSLRDRAIGYTF. The CDR3 region has the DNA TGTGCCAGCAGTTTGCGGGACAGAGCTATCGGCTACACCTTC.